This T cell receptor (beta chain) stems from a study of cytomegalovirus exposure and HLA in healthy donors. Findings of the study overall: In a later analysis, at a false discovery rate of 0.05, roughly 16,000 TCR beta sequences matched HLA alleles. Most TCR sequences were seen very rarely across donors, but some public TCRs occurred in many. A missense variant in DCLRE1C was later tied to TCR beta V- and J-gene trimming.

The CDR3 has 14 residues. The germline gives CDR1 LGHNA, CDR2 YSLEER. The V gene lost 2 bases and the J gene lost 15 bases, with 20 bases spanning the gap. A note on this clone: As yet, its antigen is unknown.

The PCR had 60 Vbeta and 13 Jbeta primers. Only in-frame clones appear in the TCRdb table, and some are missing; sequencing was by immunoSEQ multiplex PCR. Among 150,000 to 200,000 clones, over 80% were seen once, and the ten largest hold more than 1%. The specimen sequenced was PBMCs. The clonotype comes from a boy aged 2-15 years in good health and CMV-seronegative. J is TRBJ2-1 and V is TRBV4-3, with D perhaps matching TRBD2 (6 bases). This CDR3 is CASSQFPPPSERFF. For the CDR3, the DNA is TGCGCCAGCAGCCAATTTCCCCCTCCTAGCGAACGGTTCTTC.